This entry describes one T cell receptor (beta chain). This entry belongs to a study of blood T cell repertoires in COVID-19. Study overall: Nucleic acid was either cDNA or gDNA, and it came from T cells, B-cell-depleted T cells, or PBMCs.

Germline lookup yields CDR1 SGDLS and CDR2 YYNGEE. J gave up 5 bases and V 4 bases, and 9 bases lay outside the gene matches. This CDR3 region has 16 residues. Study processing details: Counts of nucleated cells, estimated from reference gene primer amplification, were obtained. Generated by immunoSEQ multiplex PCR, the TCRdb table keeps only in-frame clones and is missing some. Clone size and the V and J calls come from that table; the DNA yielded D and trimming. This table holds just over 250,000 clones, around nine tenths found once. The TCR sequence derives from a man in his forties or fifties who had recovered from COVID-19. The sample was peripheral blood. The chain recombines TRBV9 with TRBJ2-7; 13 bases agree with TRBD2. In DNA form, the CDR3 reads TGTGCCAGCAGCTCAGGACTAGCGGGAGCAGATAACGAGCAGTACTTC. Translation: CASSSGLAGADNEQYF. Looking up the rest from reference TRBV9 and TRBJ2-7 gives the full variable domain: DSGVTQTPKHLITATGQRVTLRCSPRSGDLSVYWYQQSLDQGLQFLIQYYNGEERAKGNILERFSAQQFPDLHSELNLSSLELGDSALYFCASSSGLAGADNEQYFGPGTRLTVT.